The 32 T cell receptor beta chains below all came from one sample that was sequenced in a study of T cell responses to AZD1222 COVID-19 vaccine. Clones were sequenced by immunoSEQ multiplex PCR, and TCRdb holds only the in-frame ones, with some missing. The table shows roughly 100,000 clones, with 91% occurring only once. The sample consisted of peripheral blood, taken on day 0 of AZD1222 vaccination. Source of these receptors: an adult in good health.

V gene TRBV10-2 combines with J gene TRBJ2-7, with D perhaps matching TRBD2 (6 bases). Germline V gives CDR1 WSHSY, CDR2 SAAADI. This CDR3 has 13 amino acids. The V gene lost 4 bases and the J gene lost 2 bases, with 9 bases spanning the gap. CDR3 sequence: CASSATSTYEQYF. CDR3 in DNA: TGCGCCAGCAGTGCAACTAGCACCTACGAGCAGTACTTC.

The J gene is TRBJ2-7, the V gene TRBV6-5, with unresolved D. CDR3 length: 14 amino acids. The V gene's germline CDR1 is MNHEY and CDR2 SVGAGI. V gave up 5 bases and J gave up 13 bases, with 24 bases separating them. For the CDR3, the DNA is TGTGCCAGCAGTCCAATCCCCGTCGTTGGGGTTATTTACTTC. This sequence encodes CASSPIPVVGVIYF.

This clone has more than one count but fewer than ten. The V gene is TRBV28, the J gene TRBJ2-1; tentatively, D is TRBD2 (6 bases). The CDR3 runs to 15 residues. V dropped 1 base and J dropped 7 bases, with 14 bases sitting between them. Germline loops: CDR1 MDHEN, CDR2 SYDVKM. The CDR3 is CASSLFGAGLNEQFF. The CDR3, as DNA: TGTGCCAGCAGTTTATTCGGTGCGGGGTTGAATGAGCAGTTCTTC.

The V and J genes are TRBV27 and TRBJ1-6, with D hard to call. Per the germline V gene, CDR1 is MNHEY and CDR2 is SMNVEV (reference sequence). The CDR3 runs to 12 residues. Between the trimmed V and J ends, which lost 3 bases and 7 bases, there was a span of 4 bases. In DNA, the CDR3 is TGTGCCAGCAGTTTTCGAAATTCACCCCTCCACTTT. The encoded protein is CASSFRNSPLHF.

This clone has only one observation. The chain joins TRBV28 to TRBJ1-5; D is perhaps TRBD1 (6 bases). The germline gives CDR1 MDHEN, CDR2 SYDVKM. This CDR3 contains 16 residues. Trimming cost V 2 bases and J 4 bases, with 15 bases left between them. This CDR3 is CASSLPGVGGNQPQHF. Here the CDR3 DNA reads TGTGCCAGCAGTTTACCAGGGGTCGGCGGGAATCAGCCCCAGCATTTT.

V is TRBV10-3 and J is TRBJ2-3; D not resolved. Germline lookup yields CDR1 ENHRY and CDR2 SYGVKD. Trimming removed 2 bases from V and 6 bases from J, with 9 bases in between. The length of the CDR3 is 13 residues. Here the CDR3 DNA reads TGTGCCATCAGTGAGGGGCCGCTGGATACGCAGTATTTT. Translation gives CAISEGPLDTQYF.

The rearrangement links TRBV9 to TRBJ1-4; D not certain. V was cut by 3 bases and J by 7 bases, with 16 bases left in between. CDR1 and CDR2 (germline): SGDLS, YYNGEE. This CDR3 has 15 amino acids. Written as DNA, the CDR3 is TGTGCCAGCAGCGCGGTTACGGGGTTCGGTGAAAAACTGTTTTTT. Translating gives CASSAVTGFGEKLFF. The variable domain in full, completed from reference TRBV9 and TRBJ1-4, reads DSGVTQTPKHLITATGQRVTLRCSPRSGDLSVYWYQQSLDQGLQFLIQYYNGEERAKGNILERFSAQQFPDLHSELNLSSLELGDSALYFCASSAVTGFGEKLFFGSGTQLSVL.

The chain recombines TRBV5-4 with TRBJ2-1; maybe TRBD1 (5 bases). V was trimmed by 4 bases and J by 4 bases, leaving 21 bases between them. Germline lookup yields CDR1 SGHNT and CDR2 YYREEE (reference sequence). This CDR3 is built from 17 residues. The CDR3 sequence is CASSPPLVWGRYNEQFF. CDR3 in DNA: TGTGCCAGCAGCCCTCCCTTAGTCTGGGGCCGTTACAATGAGCAGTTCTTC.

DNA for the CDR3: TGTGCCAGCAGTTTGGGGCTAGCGGGAAAGGGGGAGCAGTTCTTC. The encoded protein is CASSLGLAGKGEQFF. This chain links TRBV28 with TRBJ2-1; 9 nucleotides agree with TRBD2. CDR1 is MDHEN and CDR2 is SYDVKM in the germline V gene. V was pared by 3 bases and J by 10 bases, with 10 bases of the junction left unmatched. This CDR3 has 15 amino acids.

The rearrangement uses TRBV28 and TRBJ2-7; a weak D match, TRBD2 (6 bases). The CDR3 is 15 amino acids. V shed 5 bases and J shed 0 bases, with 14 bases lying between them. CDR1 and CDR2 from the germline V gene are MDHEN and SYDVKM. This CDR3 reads CASSGGAAYSYEQYF. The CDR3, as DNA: TGTGCCAGCAGTGGAGGGGCCGCTTACTCCTACGAGCAGTACTTC.

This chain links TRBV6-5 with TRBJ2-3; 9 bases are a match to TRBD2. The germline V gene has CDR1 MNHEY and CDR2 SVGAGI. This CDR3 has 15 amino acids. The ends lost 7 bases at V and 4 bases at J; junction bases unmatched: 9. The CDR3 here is CASTEGGGGADTQYF. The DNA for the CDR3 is TGTGCCAGCACCGAAGGTGGCGGGGGGGCAGATACGCAGTATTTT.

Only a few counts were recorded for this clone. The CDR3 loop reads CASSNSGTRYNEQFF. CDR3 DNA sequence: TGTGCCAGCAGCAACTCCGGGACTAGATACAATGAGCAGTTCTTC. The genes are TRBV7-2 and TRBJ2-1; the match to TRBD2 covers 8 bases. Germline trimming cut 5 bases from V and 4 bases from J; bases unmatched to any gene: 7. Germline V gene lookup returns CDR1 SGHTA and CDR2 FQGNSA. This CDR3 comprises 15 residues.

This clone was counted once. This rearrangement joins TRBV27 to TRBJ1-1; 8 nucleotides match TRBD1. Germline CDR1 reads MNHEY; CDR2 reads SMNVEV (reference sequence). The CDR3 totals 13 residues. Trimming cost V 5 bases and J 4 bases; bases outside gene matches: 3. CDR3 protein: CASSLRGLTEAFF. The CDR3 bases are TGTGCCAGCAGTCTCAGGGGGCTCACTGAAGCTTTCTTT.

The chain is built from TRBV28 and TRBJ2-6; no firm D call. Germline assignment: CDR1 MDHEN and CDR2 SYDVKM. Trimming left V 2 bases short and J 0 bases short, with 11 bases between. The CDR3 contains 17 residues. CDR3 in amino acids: CASSLPGLISGANVLTF. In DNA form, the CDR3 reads TGTGCCAGCAGTTTACCCGGTCTAATCTCTGGGGCCAACGTCCTGACTTTC.

CDR3 protein: CASSREASETYEQYF. DNA of the CDR3: TGCGCCAGCAGCCGGGAGGCTAGCGAGACCTACGAGCAGTACTTC. V and J are TRBV5-1 and TRBJ2-7; 7 bases match TRBD2. The CDR3 contains 15 residues. V shed 4 bases, J shed 2 bases, and the junction held 9 bases outside the gene matches. CDR1 and CDR2 (germline): SGHRS, YFSETQ.

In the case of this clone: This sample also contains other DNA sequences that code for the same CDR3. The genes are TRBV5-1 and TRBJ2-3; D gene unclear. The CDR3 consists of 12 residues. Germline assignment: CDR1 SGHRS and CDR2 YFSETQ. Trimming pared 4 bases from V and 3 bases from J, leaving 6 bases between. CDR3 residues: CASSLSTDTQYF. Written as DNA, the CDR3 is TGCGCCAGCAGCCTTTCTACAGATACGCAGTATTTT.

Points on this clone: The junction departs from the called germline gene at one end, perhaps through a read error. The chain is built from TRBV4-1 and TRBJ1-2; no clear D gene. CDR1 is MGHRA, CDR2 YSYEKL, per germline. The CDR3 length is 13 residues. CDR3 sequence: CASRIEGSEGYTF. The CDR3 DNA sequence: TGCGCGAGCAGGATTGAAGGTTCGGAGGGCTACACCTTC.

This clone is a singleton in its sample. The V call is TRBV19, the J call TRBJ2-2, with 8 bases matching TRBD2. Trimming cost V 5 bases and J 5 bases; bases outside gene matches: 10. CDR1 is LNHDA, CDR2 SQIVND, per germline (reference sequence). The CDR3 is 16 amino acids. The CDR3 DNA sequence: TGTGCCAGTAGTCTCCGGACGGGAGGGTTAACCGGGGAGCTGTTTTTT. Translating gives CASSLRTGGLTGELFF.

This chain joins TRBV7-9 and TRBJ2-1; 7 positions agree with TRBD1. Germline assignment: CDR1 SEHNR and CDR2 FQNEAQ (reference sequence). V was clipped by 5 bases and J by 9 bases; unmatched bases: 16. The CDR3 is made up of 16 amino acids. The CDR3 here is CASSRTALLGGSEQFF. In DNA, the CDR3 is TGTGCCAGCAGCCGAACGGCACTCCTAGGGGGCAGTGAGCAGTTCTTC. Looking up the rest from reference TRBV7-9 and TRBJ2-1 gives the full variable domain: DTGVSQNPRHKITKRGQNVTFRCDPISEHNRLYWYRQTLGQGPEFLTYFQNEAQLEKSRLLSDRFSAERPKGSFSTLEIQRTEQGDSAMYLCASSRTALLGGSEQFFGPGTRLTVL.

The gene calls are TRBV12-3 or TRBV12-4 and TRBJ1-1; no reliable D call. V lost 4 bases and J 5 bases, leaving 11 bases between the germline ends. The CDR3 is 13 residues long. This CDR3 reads CASSSLLGTEAFF. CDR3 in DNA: TGTGCCAGCAGTTCGTTGTTAGGGACTGAAGCTTTCTTT.

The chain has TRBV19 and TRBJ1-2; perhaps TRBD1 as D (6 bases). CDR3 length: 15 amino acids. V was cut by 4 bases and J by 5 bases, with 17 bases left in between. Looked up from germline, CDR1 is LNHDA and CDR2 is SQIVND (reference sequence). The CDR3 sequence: CASSTTGASSYGYTF. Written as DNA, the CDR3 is TGTGCCAGTAGTACGACGGGGGCCTCCTCTTATGGCTACACCTTC.

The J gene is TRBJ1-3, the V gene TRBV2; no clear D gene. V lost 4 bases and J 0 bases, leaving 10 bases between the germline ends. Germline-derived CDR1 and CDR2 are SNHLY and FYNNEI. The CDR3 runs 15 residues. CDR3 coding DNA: TGTGCCAGCAGTGGCCCTCCAGGCTCTGGAAACACCATATATTTT. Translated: CASSGPPGSGNTIYF.

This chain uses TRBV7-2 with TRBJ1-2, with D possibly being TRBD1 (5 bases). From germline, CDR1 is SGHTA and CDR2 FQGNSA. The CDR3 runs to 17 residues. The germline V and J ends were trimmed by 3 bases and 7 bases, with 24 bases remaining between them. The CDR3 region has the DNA TGTGCCAGCAGCTTTGGTGGGACCGCTTCTGGGGGGGGTGGCTACACCTTC. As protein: CASSFGGTASGGGGYTF.

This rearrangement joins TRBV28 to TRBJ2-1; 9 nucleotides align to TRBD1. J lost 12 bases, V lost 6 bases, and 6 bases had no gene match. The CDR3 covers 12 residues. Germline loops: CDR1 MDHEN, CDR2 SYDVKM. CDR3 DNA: TGTGCCAGCAGGACCGACAGGGGGGGGCAGTTCTTC. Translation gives CASRTDRGGQFF. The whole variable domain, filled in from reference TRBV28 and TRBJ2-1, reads DVKVTQSSRYLVKRTGEKVFLECVQDMDHENMFWYRQDPGLGLRLIYFSYDVKMKEKGDIPEGYSVSREKKERFSLILESASTNQTSMYLCASRTDRGGQFFGPGTRLTVL.

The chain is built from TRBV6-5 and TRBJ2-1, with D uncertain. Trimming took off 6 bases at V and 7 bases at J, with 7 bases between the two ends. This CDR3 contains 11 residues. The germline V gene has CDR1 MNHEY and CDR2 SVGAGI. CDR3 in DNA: TGTGCCAGCAGACTTCTAAATGAGCAGTTCTTC. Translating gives CASRLLNEQFF.

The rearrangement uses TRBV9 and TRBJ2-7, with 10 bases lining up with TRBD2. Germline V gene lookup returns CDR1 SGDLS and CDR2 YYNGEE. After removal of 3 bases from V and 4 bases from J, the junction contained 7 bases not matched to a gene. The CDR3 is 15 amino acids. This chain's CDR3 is CASSEGAGGPYEQYF. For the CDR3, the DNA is TGTGCCAGCAGCGAGGGAGCGGGAGGGCCTTACGAGCAGTACTTC.

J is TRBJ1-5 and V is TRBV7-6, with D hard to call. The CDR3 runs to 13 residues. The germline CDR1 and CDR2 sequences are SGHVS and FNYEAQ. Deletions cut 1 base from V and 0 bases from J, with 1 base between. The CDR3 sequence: CASSLDSNQPQHF. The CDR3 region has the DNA TGTGCCAGCAGCTTAGATAGCAATCAGCCCCAGCATTTT. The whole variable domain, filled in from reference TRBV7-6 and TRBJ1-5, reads GAGVSQSPRYKVTKRGQDVALRCDPISGHVSLYWYRQALGQGPEFLTYFNYEAQQDKSGLPNDRFSAERPEGSISTLTIQRTEQRDSAMYRCASSLDSNQPQHFGDGTRLSIL.

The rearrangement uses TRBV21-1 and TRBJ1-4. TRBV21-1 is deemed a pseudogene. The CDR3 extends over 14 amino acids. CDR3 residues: CASSTRDGHEKLFF. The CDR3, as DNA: TGTGCCAGTTCAACACGGGACGGGCATGAAAAACTGTTTTTT.

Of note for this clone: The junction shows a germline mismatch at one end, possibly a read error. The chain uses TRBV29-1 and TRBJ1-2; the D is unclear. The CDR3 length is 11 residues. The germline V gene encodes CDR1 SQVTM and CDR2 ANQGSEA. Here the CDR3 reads CSVEQTTAREF. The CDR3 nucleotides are TGCAGCGTCGAACAAACGACGGCGCGAGAGTTC.

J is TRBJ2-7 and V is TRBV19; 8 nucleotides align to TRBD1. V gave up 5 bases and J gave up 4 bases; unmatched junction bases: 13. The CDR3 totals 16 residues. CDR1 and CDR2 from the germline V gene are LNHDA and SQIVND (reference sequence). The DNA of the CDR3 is TGTGCCAGTAGTCCTCTTGGAGGACAGGGATTGTACGAGCAGTACTTC. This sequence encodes CASSPLGGQGLYEQYF.

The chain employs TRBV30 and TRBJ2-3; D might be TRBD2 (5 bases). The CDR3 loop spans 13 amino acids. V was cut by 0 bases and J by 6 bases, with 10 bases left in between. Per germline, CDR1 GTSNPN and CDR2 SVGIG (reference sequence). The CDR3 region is CAWSVLLADTQYF. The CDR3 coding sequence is TGTGCCTGGAGTGTACTCCTAGCTGATACGCAGTATTTT. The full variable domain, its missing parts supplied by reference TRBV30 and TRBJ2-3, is SQTIHQWPATLVQPVGSPLSLECTVEGTSNPNLYWYRQAAGRGLQLLFYSVGIGQISSEVPQNLSASRPQDRQFILSSKKLLLSDSGFYLCAWSVLLADTQYFGPGTRLTVL.

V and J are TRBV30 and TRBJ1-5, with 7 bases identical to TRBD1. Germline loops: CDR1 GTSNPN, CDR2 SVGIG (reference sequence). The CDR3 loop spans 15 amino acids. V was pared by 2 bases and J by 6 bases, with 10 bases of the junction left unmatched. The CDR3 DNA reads TGTGCCTGGAGTAGTTTCGGCAGGGGGATTCAGCCCCAGCATTTT. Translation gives CAWSSFGRGIQPQHF.